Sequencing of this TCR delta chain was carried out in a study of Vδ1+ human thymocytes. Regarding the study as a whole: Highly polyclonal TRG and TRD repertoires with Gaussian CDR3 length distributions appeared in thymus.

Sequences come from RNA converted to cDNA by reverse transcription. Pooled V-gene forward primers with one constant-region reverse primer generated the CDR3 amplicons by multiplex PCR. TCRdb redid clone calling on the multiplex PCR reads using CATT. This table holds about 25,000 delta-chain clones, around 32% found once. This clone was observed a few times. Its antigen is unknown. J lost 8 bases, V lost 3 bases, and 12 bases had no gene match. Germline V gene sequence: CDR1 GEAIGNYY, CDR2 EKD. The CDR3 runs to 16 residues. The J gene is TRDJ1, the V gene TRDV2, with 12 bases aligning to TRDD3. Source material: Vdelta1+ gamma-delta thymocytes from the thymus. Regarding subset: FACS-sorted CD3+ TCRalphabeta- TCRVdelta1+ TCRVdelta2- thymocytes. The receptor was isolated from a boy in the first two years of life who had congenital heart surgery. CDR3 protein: CACDPFLLGDTLKLIF. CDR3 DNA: TGTGCCTGTGACCCCTTCCTACTGGGGGATACTTTGAAACTCATCTTT.